This TCR beta chain is drawn from a study of graft-versus-host responses after intestinal transplantation. Background on the study: Anti-thymocyte globulin induction was given to all recipients, followed by tacrolimus and steroids for around three years.

Irradiated stimulators labeled with violet dye, some 200,000 in number, were plated with some 200,000 CFSE-labeled responders. Assay used: immunoSEQ multiplex PCR; TCRdb lists only in-frame clones, some missing. This table holds approximately 14,000 clones, under 45% found once. This CDR3 has 15 residues. CDR1 MNHNS and CDR2 SASEGT come from the germline V gene. V was clipped by 3 bases and J by 5 bases, with 15 bases between them. Sequences were derived from alloreactive CD8+ T cells from a mixed lymphocyte reaction culture, sampled before intestinal transplant. Described subset: CFSE-low proliferating T cells sorted from roughly six-day pre-transplant mixed lymphocyte reaction (GvH or HvG direction). This clonotype was sampled from a human patient who received an intestinal transplant. The J gene is TRBJ2-3, the V gene TRBV6-1; tentatively, D is TRBD2 (7 bases). In DNA, the CDR3 is TGTGCCAGCAGTGAGCGGGGGCAACCTAGAGATACGCAGTATTTT. Amino acid sequence: CASSERGQPRDTQYF.